This entry lists 5 T cell receptor beta chains sequenced from one sample in a study of blood T cell repertoires in COVID-19. Sequenced by immunoSEQ multiplex PCR; TCRdb stores in-frame clones only, minus some. The data contain approximately 330,000 clones, roughly nine tenths of them singletons. Input material: PBMCs or T cells enriched from blood (not recorded which). The receptor source for this set is a woman in her 30s who had recovered from COVID-19.

The V gene is TRBV11-2, the J gene TRBJ2-7; D may be TRBD2 (6 bases). The ends were cut back, 3 bases at V and 2 bases at J, with 11 bases in the middle. The CDR3 runs to 14 residues. Germline V gene sequence: CDR1 SGHAT, CDR2 FQNNGV. The CDR3 is CASSFGGGAYEQYF. For the CDR3, the DNA is TGTGCCAGCAGCTTTGGCGGCGGGGCCTACGAGCAGTACTTC. The full variable domain, with the rest looked up from reference TRBV11-2 and TRBJ2-7, is EAGVAQSPRYKIIEKRQSVAFWCNPISGHATLYWYQQILGQGPKLLIQFQNNGVVDDSQLPKDRFSAERLKGVDSTLKIQPAKLEDSAVYLCASSFGGGAYEQYFGPGTRLTVT.

The J gene is TRBJ2-1, the V gene TRBV12-5; TRBD2 agrees at 13 bases. The CDR3 spans 15 residues. The V gene end was trimmed by 6 bases and the J gene end by 7 bases; junction bases not matched to a gene: 6. The germline gives CDR1 LGHNT, CDR2 FRNRAP. CDR3 loop: CASGPGTSGKNEQFF. The CDR3 bases are TGTGCTAGTGGCCCTGGGACTAGCGGGAAAAATGAGCAGTTCTTC.

The rearrangement links TRBV5-6 to TRBJ2-2; TRBD2 is a possible D gene (5 bases). Trimming removed 2 bases at V and 6 bases at J, with 14 bases between. Germline CDR1 is SGHDT and CDR2 is YYEEEE. The length of the CDR3 is 15 residues. The CDR3 sequence: CASSLVGEISGELFF. The CDR3 DNA follows: TGTGCCAGCAGCTTAGTCGGGGAGATTTCCGGGGAGCTGTTTTTT.

The rearrangement joins TRBV30 to TRBJ2-7; 11 nucleotides agree with TRBD2. With V trimmed by 0 bases and J by 0 bases, 1 base remained unmatched. Germline CDR1 reads GTSNPN; CDR2 reads SVGIG (reference sequence). The length of the CDR3 is 15 residues. The DNA for the CDR3 is TGTGCCTGGAGTGTACTAGCGGGGGACTCCTACGAGCAGTACTTC. Its protein is CAWSVLAGDSYEQYF.

The rearrangement uses TRBV28 and TRBJ1-2, with 10 bases matching TRBD1. CDR1 MDHEN and CDR2 SYDVKM come from the germline V gene. The CDR3 spans 17 residues. The junction had 10 bases not matched to a gene; V was cut back by 2 bases and J by 4 bases. CDR3 loop: CASSLRLGTGVPYGYTF. The CDR3 DNA sequence: TGTGCCAGCAGTTTAAGGCTCGGGACAGGGGTACCCTATGGCTACACCTTC.